These T cell receptor beta chains were read from a single sample in a study of long-term antiretroviral therapy in people with HIV. Method: immunoSEQ multiplex PCR; TCRdb's copy keeps in-frame clones and lacks some. Of approximately 23,000 clones listed, around 82% are singletons. This material consisted of unsorted PBMCs, taken 1.5 years after starting antiretroviral therapy. Receptor source: a man between 25 and 39 years old with HIV. CDR3s include the opening cysteine and the closing phenylalanine or tryptophan. The D gene is left open where the match is weak. Only some rows state a clone size, as once, few, many or a class for expanded clones.

d_call: TRBD2
v_call: TRBV5-4
clone_size: NA
j_call: TRBJ2-1
cdr3_nt: TGTGCCAGCAGCTTGGCAACAGGGGGGGGACTAGCGGGGGTCAATGAGCAGTTCTTC
cdr3_aa: CASSLATGGGLAGVNEQFF

d_call: NA
v_call: TRBV9
clone_size: NA
j_call: TRBJ1-1
cdr3_nt: TGTGCCAGCAGCGTCACCGGGTCCACTGAAGCTTTCTTT
cdr3_aa: CASSVTGSTEAFF

d_call: TRBD2
v_call: TRBV5-1
clone_size: NA
j_call: TRBJ2-5
cdr3_nt: TGCGCCAGCAGCTTGGGGGGGGGTAGGCAAGAGACCCAGTACTTC
cdr3_aa: CASSLGGGRQETQYF

d_call: TRBD1
v_call: TRBV29-1
clone_size: NA
j_call: TRBJ2-7
cdr3_nt: TGCAGCGTTGGGCAGGGGGCAGGGAACGAGCAGTACTTC
cdr3_aa: CSVGQGAGNEQYF

d_call: NA
v_call: TRBV18
clone_size: NA
j_call: TRBJ2-2
cdr3_nt: TGTGCCAGCTCACGCGACACCGGGGAGCTGTTTTTT
cdr3_aa: CASSRDTGELFF

d_call: TRBD1
v_call: TRBV5-1
clone_size: NA
j_call: TRBJ1-2
cdr3_nt: TGCGCCAGCAGCTTATTACCGGGACAGCACTATGGCTACACCTTC
cdr3_aa: CASSLLPGQHYGYTF

d_call: TRBD1
v_call: TRBV27
clone_size: NA
j_call: TRBJ1-2
cdr3_nt: TGTGCCAGCAGTCTCAGGACAGGGAATACGGTCTATGGCTACACCTTC
cdr3_aa: CASSLRTGNTVYGYTF

d_call: TRBD1
v_call: TRBV28
clone_size: NA
j_call: TRBJ2-7
cdr3_nt: TGTGCCAGCACCGTAGCCGGGACAGGAACCTACGAGCAGTACTTC
cdr3_aa: CASTVAGTGTYEQYF

d_call: NA
v_call: TRBV27
clone_size: NA
j_call: TRBJ2-7
cdr3_nt: TGTGCCAGCAGTCAGACGGGCCGCTCTACCTACGAGCAGTACTTC
cdr3_aa: CASSQTGRSTYEQYF

d_call: NA
v_call: TRBV30
clone_size: once
j_call: TRBJ2-5
cdr3_nt: TGTGCCTGGAACTCCCAGTCAGTGGGGACCCAGTACTTC
cdr3_aa: CAWNSQSVGTQYF

d_call: TRBD2
v_call: TRBV7-9
clone_size: NA
j_call: TRBJ2-7
cdr3_nt: TGTGCCAGCAGCTTAGCCCCCTCCGGGACTAGCGGAACCTACGAGCAGTACTTC
cdr3_aa: CASSLAPSGTSGTYEQYF

d_call: TRBD1
v_call: TRBV27
clone_size: NA
j_call: TRBJ2-2
cdr3_nt: TGTGCCAGCAGTTTAAACAGGGGAGTGACCGGGGAGCTGTTTTTT
cdr3_aa: CASSLNRGVTGELFF

d_call: NA
v_call: TRBV19
clone_size: NA
j_call: TRBJ1-5
cdr3_nt: TGTGCCAGTAGTATAAAAGTGTTTCAGCCCCAGCATTTT
cdr3_aa: CASSIKVFQPQHF

d_call: TRBD1
v_call: TRBV9
clone_size: NA
j_call: TRBJ1-1
cdr3_nt: TGTGCCAGCAGCCCTCGGGACAGGGTGAACACTGAAGCTTTCTTT
cdr3_aa: CASSPRDRVNTEAFF

d_call: NA
v_call: TRBV7-2
clone_size: NA
j_call: TRBJ1-5
cdr3_nt: TGTGCCAGCAGCTTTGGGGGGCAATACCAGCCCCAGCATTTT
cdr3_aa: CASSFGGQYQPQHF

d_call: NA
v_call: TRBV30
clone_size: NA
j_call: TRBJ2-7
cdr3_nt: TGTGCCTGGAGCCCCGGCGGGACCTACGAGCAGTACTTC
cdr3_aa: CAWSPGGTYEQYF

d_call: TRBD2
v_call: TRBV27
clone_size: NA
j_call: TRBJ2-1
cdr3_nt: TGTGCCAGCACAAAGCGGGGGGGGGACAATGAGCAGTTCTTC
cdr3_aa: CASTKRGGDNEQFF